This T cell receptor beta chain was documented in a study of glioma-infiltrating T cells. Study findings and constraints: Gliomas, especially low-grade, showed above-expected tissue-blood divergence; non-neoplastic patients showed below. Only very few CDR3 sequences appeared in both tissue and blood.

The CDR3 spans 13 residues. Germline loops: CDR1 SGHNT, CDR2 YENEEA. Amplification of TCR alpha and beta CDR3 regions from RNA used iRepertoire nested multiplex PCR. TCRdb re-called the multiplex PCR reads with MiXCR, one entry per CDR3 protein. The sample lists about 93,000 distinct CDR3 sequences, approximately 40% occurring once. This clonotype was recorded a few times. Its specificity is unknown. Germline and junction disagree at one end, which may indicate a read error. The receptor was derived from a human donor with low-grade glioma or glioblastoma, undergoing nonglioma brain surgery, or in good health (not recorded which). V gene TRBV11-3 combines with J gene TRBJ2-1, with D perhaps being TRBD1 or TRBD2 (5 bases each). Sequencing input: glioma tissue, nonneoplastic brain tissue, or PBMCs (not recorded which). As DNA, the CDR3 is TGTGCCAGCAGCTTGGGGGTCTACAATGAGCAGCTCTTC. This encodes CASSLGVYNEQLF.